The 28 T cell receptor beta chains listed next were all sequenced from one sample in a study of blood T cell repertoires in COVID-19. Data came from immunoSEQ multiplex PCR; TCRdb stores just in-frame clones and leaves some out. The sample has about 37,000 clones; over 75% are singletons. Sequencing input: peripheral blood. Receptors were obtained from a man aged 70-80 years with COVID-19, enrolled during active disease.

V usage is TRBV9 and J usage is TRBJ2-7; D perhaps matches TRBD2 (6 bases). CDR3 length: 15 residues. The germline CDR1 and CDR2 sequences are SGDLS and YYNGEE. Trimming took 4 bases from V and 1 from J, leaving 15 bases between them. Written as DNA, the CDR3 is TGTGCCAGCAGCCTAGGTGGGGGGTTGTCCTACGAGCAGTACTTC. Encoded protein: CASSLGGGLSYEQYF. The full variable domain, its missing parts supplied by reference TRBV9 and TRBJ2-7, is DSGVTQTPKHLITATGQRVTLRCSPRSGDLSVYWYQQSLDQGLQFLIQYYNGEERAKGNILERFSAQQFPDLHSELNLSSLELGDSALYFCASSLGGGLSYEQYFGPGTRLTVT.

The sample holds one count of this clone. The chain carries TRBV4-2 and TRBJ1-2; TRBD1 aligns across 8 bases. The CDR3 runs to 18 residues. CDR1 is LGHNA, CDR2 YNFKEQ, per germline. The trim removed 3 bases at V and 4 bases at J, leaving 16 bases unmatched. The CDR3 reads CASSHHIDTSGGVYGYTF. The CDR3 DNA follows: TGTGCCAGCAGCCATCATATCGATACTTCAGGGGGCGTCTATGGCTACACCTTC.

This CDR3 is CASSIDRTGPTEQYF. In DNA form, the CDR3 reads TGTGCCAGTAGTATAGATAGGACAGGACCGACGGAACAGTACTTC. The V gene is TRBV19, the J gene TRBJ2-7, with 7 positions matching TRBD1. V lost 0 bases to trimming and J lost 10 bases; unmatched junction nucleotides: 12. In germline, CDR1 is LNHDA, CDR2 SQIVND (reference sequence). This CDR3 is built from 15 residues.

This sequence joins TRBV11-2 and TRBJ2-7; TRBD2 agrees at 7 bases. Germline CDR1 SGHAT, CDR2 FQNNGV. The CDR3 consists of 15 residues. J gave up 2 bases and V 5 bases, and 9 bases lay outside the gene matches. The CDR3 DNA sequence: TGTGCCAGCAGCCAGGTTGGGGGGGACGCCTACGAGCAGTACTTC. Amino acids: CASSQVGGDAYEQYF.

The chain uses TRBV3-1 (or the pseudogene TRBV3-2) and TRBJ1-2; D remains unclear. V lost 0 bases, J lost 5 bases, and 16 bases lay in between. The CDR3 spans 16 residues. From germline, CDR1 is LGHDT and CDR2 YNNKEL (reference sequence). DNA of the CDR3: TGTGCCAGCAGCCAAGAGCCAGGCTCTTCTGGGTATGGCTACACCTTC. As protein: CASSQEPGSSGYGYTF.

This sequence joins TRBV19 and TRBJ2-7; 8 nucleotides agree with TRBD1. V was pared by 4 bases and J by 4 bases, with 9 bases of the junction left unmatched. The germline V gene encodes CDR1 LNHDA and CDR2 SQIVND (reference sequence). The CDR3 length is 15 residues. The CDR3 spells CASSTTGALLYEQYF. The CDR3 coding sequence is TGTGCCAGTAGTACGACAGGGGCCCTTCTTTACGAGCAGTACTTC.

The gene calls are TRBV4-3 and TRBJ2-1; TRBD2 might be the D (5 bases). Germline loops: CDR1 LGHNA, CDR2 YSLEER. The CDR3 runs to 15 residues. The ends were cut back, 3 bases at V and 0 bases at J, with 9 bases in the middle. The CDR3 DNA reads TGCGCCAGCAGCCAGGAGGAGAACTCCTACAATGAGCAGTTCTTC. It encodes CASSQEENSYNEQFF.

This clone was picked up a small number of times. V and J are TRBV29-1 and TRBJ2-5, with 7 bases identical to TRBD1. The CDR3 runs 14 residues. V was pared by 0 bases and J by 5 bases, with 6 bases of the junction left unmatched. Germline CDR1 SQVTM, CDR2 ANQGSEA. The CDR3, as DNA: TGCAGCGTTGAAGATCCACAGGGGTGGGAGACCCAGTACTTC. As protein: CSVEDPQGWETQYF. Together with reference TRBV29-1 and TRBJ2-5, the CDR3 gives the full variable domain: SAVISQKPSRDICQRGTSLTIQCQVDSQVTMMFWYRQQPGQSLTLIATANQGSEATYESGFVIDKFPISRPNLTFSTLTVSNMSPEDSSIYLCSVEDPQGWETQYFGPGTRLLVL.

This clone has more than one count but fewer than ten. The chain is built from TRBV27 and TRBJ2-1, with 8 nucleotides matching TRBD1. Per germline, CDR1 MNHEY and CDR2 SMNVEV (reference sequence). The ends lost 5 bases at V and 1 base at J; junction bases unmatched: 4. This CDR3 has 15 residues. Here the CDR3 reads CASSTGQGSYNEQFF. In DNA form, the CDR3 reads TGTGCCAGCAGTACTGGACAGGGTTCCTACAATGAGCAGTTCTTC.

The chain is built from TRBV7-2 and TRBJ2-5; D is undetermined. V dropped 3 bases and J dropped 4 bases, with 9 bases sitting between them. CDR3 length: 13 amino acids. The germline V gene has CDR1 SGHTA and CDR2 FQGNSA. CDR3 DNA: TGTGCCAGCAGCTTGTCTCCCCGAGAGACCCAGTACTTC. It encodes CASSLSPRETQYF.

The rearrangement uses TRBV18 and TRBJ2-7; D is perhaps TRBD1 (5 bases). The CDR3 loop spans 15 amino acids. Germline V gives CDR1 KGHSH, CDR2 LQKENI. V lost 0 bases and J 4 bases, leaving 13 bases between the germline ends. The CDR3 DNA is TGTGCCAGCTCACCACCGAGACAGTTAACATACGAGCAGTACTTC. Encoded protein: CASSPPRQLTYEQYF.

This CDR3 is CASSLMGGKQETQYF. The CDR3 DNA is TGTGCCAGCAGCCTAATGGGGGGGAAGCAAGAGACCCAGTACTTC. The V and J genes are TRBV7-3 and TRBJ2-5; 7 bases map to TRBD2. Trimming removed 5 bases from V and 2 bases from J; junction bases left unmatched: 8. CDR3 length: 15 residues. CDR1 and CDR2 (germline): SGHTA, FQGTGA.

The chain recombines TRBV7-3 with TRBJ2-2, with 9 bases that match TRBD2. The V gene's germline CDR1 is SGHTA and CDR2 FQGTGA. Trimming removed 9 bases from V and 3 bases from J; junction bases left unmatched: 5. CDR3 length: 14 amino acids. CDR3 region: CASSGSKDTGELFF. For the CDR3, the DNA is TGTGCCAGTAGCGGGAGTAAGGACACCGGGGAGCTGTTTTTT.

The chain carries TRBV5-1 and TRBJ1-2; perhaps TRBD1 as D (5 bases). The V gene lost 9 bases and the J gene lost 1 base, with 16 bases spanning the gap. The length of the CDR3 is 14 residues. In germline, CDR1 is SGHRS, CDR2 YFSETQ. DNA of the CDR3: TGCGCCACCCGGACGTCGGGGGATAACTATGGCTACACCTTC. As protein: CATRTSGDNYGYTF. The full variable domain, its missing parts supplied by reference TRBV5-1 and TRBJ1-2, is KAGVTQTPRYLIKTRGQQVTLSCSPISGHRSVSWYQQTPGQGLQFLFEYFSETQRNKGNFPGRFSGRQFSNSRSEMNVSTLELGDSALYLCATRTSGDNYGYTFGSGTRLTVV.

The chain uses TRBV28 and TRBJ2-7, with 9 bases identical to TRBD1. The CDR3 consists of 15 residues. Germline V gene data show CDR1 as MDHEN and CDR2 as SYDVKM. V was clipped by 4 bases and J by 4 bases; unmatched bases: 8. The CDR3 DNA follows: TGTGCCAGCAGTTGGGGACAGGGTGTCCCTTACGAGCAGTACTTC. Translated, it gives CASSWGQGVPYEQYF.

Turning to this clone: At one end, the junction sequence differs from germline, possibly due to a read error. V usage is TRBV29-1 and J usage is TRBJ1-2; TRBD1 aligns across 9 bases. Germline CDR1 and CDR2: SQVTM and ANQGSEA. This CDR3 is built from 15 residues. CDR3 in amino acids: CSVEGTGRNDYGYTF. The CDR3 nucleotides read TGCAGCGTGGAAGGGACAGGGAGAAACGACTATGGCTACACCTTC.

The V and J genes are TRBV6-6 and TRBJ1-3; the match to TRBD1 covers 7 bases. The CDR3 length is 17 residues. Per germline, CDR1 MNHNY and CDR2 SVGAGI (reference sequence). V was pared by 5 bases and J by 0 bases, with 10 bases of the junction left unmatched. The CDR3 DNA follows: TGTGCCAGCAGTCCTCCCGGGACAGTACTCTCTGGAAACACCATATATTTT. This encodes CASSPPGTVLSGNTIYF.

The gene calls are TRBV10-3 and TRBJ1-1; perhaps TRBD1 as D (6 bases). V lost 6 bases to trimming and J lost 3 bases, with 14 bases between them. This CDR3 is built from 14 residues. CDR1 is ENHRY, CDR2 SYGVKD, per germline. CDR3 in amino acids: CAISARGADTEAFF. The CDR3 DNA reads as TGTGCCATCAGCGCACGGGGGGCCGACACTGAAGCTTTCTTT.

V usage is TRBV12-3 or TRBV12-4 and J usage is TRBJ2-1; 8 bases are a match to TRBD2. The CDR3 has 13 residues. V lost 6 bases, J lost 6 bases, and 4 bases stayed unmatched. The CDR3 bases are TGTGCCAGCAGGTGGACTAGCTTCAATGAGCAGTTCTTC. Amino acids: CASRWTSFNEQFF.

V and J are TRBV28 and TRBJ1-1; D is perhaps TRBD1 (6 bases). Germline CDR1 reads MDHEN; CDR2 reads SYDVKM. V dropped 4 bases and J dropped 4 bases, with 19 bases sitting between them. The CDR3 is 16 amino acids. The CDR3 region is CASSYPLGGAATEAFF. The DNA of the CDR3 is TGTGCCAGCAGTTACCCCCTAGGGGGGGCTGCCACTGAAGCTTTCTTT.

V usage is TRBV7-2 and J usage is TRBJ1-1; 9 bases are a match to TRBD1. Germline V lookup: CDR1 SGHTA, CDR2 FQGNSA. After removal of 5 bases from V and 5 bases from J, the junction contained 9 bases not matched to a gene. The CDR3 has 15 residues. Here the CDR3 reads CASSPQQGARTEAFF. The DNA for the CDR3 is TGTGCCAGCAGCCCTCAACAGGGGGCGCGGACTGAAGCTTTCTTT.

The rearrangement uses TRBV19 and TRBJ2-4; 9 bases align to TRBD1. CDR1 and CDR2 (germline): LNHDA, SQIVND (reference sequence). The V segment lost 4 bases and the J segment 0 bases; nucleotides outside the gene matches: 7. The CDR3 runs to 17 residues. The CDR3 nucleotides read TGTGCCAGTAGTACCAGGACAGGGGATTTAGCCAAAAACATTCAGTACTTC. Amino acid sequence: CASSTRTGDLAKNIQYF. The full variable domain, in which reference TRBV19 and TRBJ2-4 provide the parts outside the CDR3, is DGGITQSPKYLFRKEGQNVTLSCEQNLNHDAMYWYRQDPGQGLRLIYYSQIVNDFQKGDIAEGYSVSREKKESFPLTVTSAQKNPTAFYLCASSTRTGDLAKNIQYFGAGTRLSVL.

This clone was picked up one time. The rearrangement links TRBV2 to TRBJ2-7; 9 bases agree with TRBD2. Germline CDR1 reads SNHLY; CDR2 reads FYNNEI. CDR3 length: 11 amino acids. Losses at the gene ends were 3 bases for V and 9 bases for J; bases not matched to a gene: 0. CDR3 DNA sequence: TGTGCCAGCAGTGAGCGGGAGGGGCAGTACTTC. Its protein is CASSEREGQYF.

V gene TRBV6-2 or TRBV6-3 combines with J gene TRBJ2-2; the match to TRBD2 covers 9 bases. Per germline, CDR1 MNHEY and CDR2 SVGEGT. V gave up 5 bases and J gave up 4 bases; unmatched junction bases: 2. This CDR3 spans 14 amino acids. The CDR3 region is CASSHSGSTGELFF. CDR3 coding DNA: TGTGCCAGCAGTCATAGCGGGAGCACCGGGGAGCTGTTTTTT.

This rearrangement joins TRBV5-1 to TRBJ2-2; 11 nucleotides match TRBD1. The CDR3 consists of 16 residues. Unmatched junction bases numbered 6, after V lost 3 bases and J lost 5 bases. Germline V gene data show CDR1 as SGHRS and CDR2 as YFSETQ. The CDR3: CASSSGQGARTGELFF. The CDR3, as DNA: TGCGCCAGCAGCTCCGGACAGGGGGCGCGAACCGGGGAGCTGTTTTTT.

DNA for the CDR3: TGTGCCAGCAGCTTAGGACAGGGGAAGGGCAATGAGCAGTTCTTC. It codes for CASSLGQGKGNEQFF. The rearrangement links TRBV7-9 to TRBJ2-1, with TRBD1 matching over 8 bases. Germline loops: CDR1 SEHNR, CDR2 FQNEAQ (reference sequence). The CDR3 has 15 residues. V shed 1 base, J shed 6 bases, and the junction held 5 bases outside the gene matches.

The chain recombines TRBV6-6 with TRBJ2-7; D is undetermined. The V gene lost 5 bases and the J gene lost 5 bases, with 19 bases spanning the gap. CDR1 is MNHNY and CDR2 is SVGAGI in the germline V gene (reference sequence). The CDR3 is made up of 15 amino acids. The CDR3 sequence is CASSRNRQRGHEQYF. In DNA form, the CDR3 reads TGTGCCAGCAGTAGAAACCGGCAACGCGGCCACGAGCAGTACTTC.

The V call is TRBV3-1 (or the pseudogene TRBV3-2), the J call TRBJ2-1, with D tentatively TRBD1 (5 bases). The CDR3 consists of 14 residues. Germline lookup yields CDR1 LGHDT and CDR2 YNNKEL (reference sequence). V lost 2 bases, J lost 8 bases, and 13 bases lay in between. The DNA for the CDR3 is TGTGCCAGCAGCCAAAAAAGACAGAGCTATGAGCAGTTCTTC. It translates to CASSQKRQSYEQFF.